The 18 T cell receptor beta chains given below trace back to one sample, sequenced in a study of cytomegalovirus exposure and HLA in healthy donors. Sequencing was performed with immunoSEQ multiplex PCR; in TCRdb, only in-frame clones are kept and a portion is missing. Of about 160,000 clones listed, roughly 91% are singletons. Sequencing used PBMCs. These receptors were taken from a man between 18 and 35 years old in good health and CMV-seropositive.

V usage is TRBV7-9 and J usage is TRBJ1-4; a possible D gene is TRBD1 (6 bases). The CDR3 runs to 14 residues. V lost 10 bases, J lost 8 bases, and 20 bases lay in between. The germline CDR1 and CDR2 sequences are SEHNR and FQNEAQ (reference sequence). Here the CDR3 reads CANEPLRGGEKLFF. CDR3 nucleotides: TGTGCCAACGAACCCTTGCGAGGGGGAGAAAAACTGTTTTTT.

J is TRBJ2-3 and V is TRBV6-6, with 10 bases matching TRBD2. Germline trimming cut 9 bases from V and 1 base from J; bases unmatched to any gene: 1. The CDR3 is 13 residues long. Per the germline V gene, CDR1 is MNHNY and CDR2 is SVGAGI (reference sequence). This CDR3 is CASGTSGTDTQYF. CDR3 nucleotides: TGTGCCAGTGGGACTAGCGGCACAGATACGCAGTATTTT.

The rearrangement links TRBV6-1 to TRBJ2-7; 8 bases line up with TRBD1. CDR1 is MNHNS and CDR2 is SASEGT in the germline V gene. Trimming took 6 bases from V and 6 from J; bases not matched to a gene: 10. The CDR3 length is 14 residues. The CDR3 DNA reads TGTGCCAGCAGAGAGGTGGGACAGGCACTCGAGCAGTACTTC. Translated, it gives CASREVGQALEQYF.

This chain uses TRBV4-1 with TRBJ2-3; 7 positions match TRBD2. From germline, CDR1 is MGHRA and CDR2 YSYEKL. V shed 6 bases, J shed 3 bases, and the junction held 18 bases outside the gene matches. The CDR3 runs 18 residues. CDR3 nucleotide sequence: TGCGCCAGCAGGCCCATCGCGGGGGTCTCCCGCGGGACAGATACGCAGTATTTT. Translated, it gives CASRPIAGVSRGTDTQYF.

The V gene is TRBV28, the J gene TRBJ2-5; 9 positions match TRBD1. Germline-derived CDR1 and CDR2 are MDHEN and SYDVKM. This CDR3 is 14 amino acids long. The trim removed 6 bases at V and 7 bases at J, leaving 9 bases unmatched. DNA of the CDR3: TGTGCCAGCAGCCAGGGACAGGGTTTTGGGACCCAGTACTTC. Translation gives CASSQGQGFGTQYF.

The rearrangement joins TRBV10-3 to TRBJ2-7; tentatively, D is TRBD2 (5 bases). Germline CDR1 is ENHRY and CDR2 is SYGVKD. This CDR3 comprises 15 residues. The germline V and J ends were trimmed by 11 bases and 0 bases, with 20 bases remaining between them. CDR3 region: CAAATERVSSYEQYF. CDR3 coding DNA: TGTGCCGCCGCAACTGAGAGGGTTTCCTCCTACGAGCAGTACTTC.

The chain couples TRBV18 to TRBJ1-1, with TRBD1 matching 9 bases. V shed 5 bases, J shed 5 bases, and the junction held 6 bases outside the gene matches. CDR3 size: 14 residues. Germline values: CDR1 KGHSH, CDR2 LQKENI. The chain's CDR3 is CASSGTGSNTEAFF. DNA of the CDR3: TGTGCCAGCTCAGGGACAGGGTCTAATACTGAAGCTTTCTTT. Filled out from reference TRBV18 and TRBJ1-1, the complete variable domain reads NAGVMQNPRHLVRRRGQEARLRCSPMKGHSHVYWYRQLPEEGLKFMVYLQKENIIDESGMPKERFSAEFPKEGPSILRIQQVVRGDSAAYFCASSGTGSNTEAFFGQGTRLTVV.

The genes are TRBV9 and TRBJ2-1; maybe TRBD2 (6 bases). The CDR3 consists of 17 residues. Per germline, CDR1 SGDLS and CDR2 YYNGEE. Trimming left V 4 bases short and J 3 bases short, with 20 bases between. The CDR3 DNA follows: TGTGCCAGCAGCCCTCCAAGGAGGGCCGGGAACTACAATGAGCAGTTCTTC. It is translated as CASSPPRRAGNYNEQFF.

The rearrangement links TRBV6-1 to TRBJ2-2; 9 bases are shared with TRBD2. Germline V gene data show CDR1 as MNHNS and CDR2 as SASEGT. V trimming: 11 bases; J trimming: 3 bases; junction bases outside the gene matches: 4. This CDR3 has 13 residues. The CDR3 DNA follows: TGTGCCGGCCAGCGGGAGGACACCGGGGAGCTGTTTTTT. Translating it yields CAGQREDTGELFF.

The chain combines TRBV7-6 with TRBJ1-4; weak D call: TRBD1 (5 bases). V was cut by 1 base and J by 5 bases, with 11 bases left in between. Germline loops: CDR1 SGHVS, CDR2 FNYEAQ. The CDR3 is 15 amino acids. The CDR3 here is CASSLGQGLNEKLFF. The CDR3 nucleotides read TGTGCCAGCAGCTTAGGCCAGGGCCTAAATGAAAAACTGTTTTTT.

This clone appeared a single time. This sequence joins TRBV28 and TRBJ2-7, with 9 bases fitting TRBD1. J lost 3 bases, V lost 1 base, and 13 bases had no gene match. The CDR3 runs to 18 residues. Germline V gives CDR1 MDHEN, CDR2 SYDVKM. CDR3 nucleotides: TGTGCCAGCAGTTTATTTCTTTGGGGACAGGGAAGGGGCTACGAGCAGTACTTC. It yields the protein CASSLFLWGQGRGYEQYF.

This sequence joins TRBV15 and TRBJ2-7; TRBD2 agrees at 7 bases. The CDR3 is 17 residues long. J lost 0 bases, V lost 1 base, and 9 bases had no gene match. Germline V gene data show CDR1 as LNHNV and CDR2 as YYDKDF (reference sequence). The CDR3: CATSRVWQGGISYEQYF. CDR3 in DNA: TGTGCCACCAGCAGAGTATGGCAGGGAGGGATCTCCTACGAGCAGTACTTC.

The chain combines TRBV7-8 with TRBJ2-1; 9 bases are a match to TRBD2. The CDR3 spans 13 residues. The J segment lost 10 bases and the V segment lost 4 bases, leaving 5 bases of the junction unmatched. The germline gives CDR1 SGHVS, CDR2 FQNEAQ. CDR3 amino acids: CASSSGLAEEQFF. The CDR3 bases are TGTGCCAGCAGCTCGGGACTAGCAGAGGAGCAGTTCTTC.

The count of this clone is one. This chain links TRBV6-5 with TRBJ1-2; D call uncertain. V lost 2 bases to trimming and J lost 8 bases, with 15 bases between them. The CDR3 has 14 amino acids. Germline loops: CDR1 MNHEY, CDR2 SVGAGI. CDR3 coding DNA: TGTGCCAGCAGTTACGGAAGAGGGTCAGGAGGCTACACCTTC. It is translated as CASSYGRGSGGYTF.

The chain has TRBV19 and TRBJ2-3; D is perhaps TRBD2 (5 bases). The ends were cut back, 6 bases at V and 2 bases at J, with 12 bases in the middle. Per germline, CDR1 LNHDA and CDR2 SQIVND (reference sequence). The CDR3 sequence is 14 residues long. The CDR3 bases are TGTGCCAGTAGCCTAAGCGGACTCACAGATACGCAGTATTTT. This codes for CASSLSGLTDTQYF.

This clone was seen only once. This chain links TRBV7-9 with TRBJ2-2; D may be TRBD2 (6 bases). Trimming took off 6 bases at V and 4 bases at J, with 15 bases between the two ends. Germline loops: CDR1 SEHNR, CDR2 FQNEAQ (reference sequence). The CDR3 loop spans 15 amino acids. CDR3 in amino acids: CASSLALGITGELFF. CDR3 sequence (DNA): TGTGCCAGCAGTCTAGCGTTGGGGATCACCGGGGAGCTGTTTTTT.

This clone was observed a few times. V gene TRBV30 combines with J gene TRBJ1-2, with D maybe TRBD1 (6 bases). V lost 3 bases, J lost 6 bases, and 8 bases lay in between. The CDR3 consists of 11 residues. Germline V CDR1 and CDR2: GTSNPN, SVGIG (reference sequence). CDR3 nucleotide sequence: TGTGCCTGGAGACAGGGAGATGGCTACACCTTC. Residues: CAWRQGDGYTF.

The V and J genes are TRBV6-4 and TRBJ2-2; unclear D gene. CDR1 is MRHNA and CDR2 is SNTAGT in the germline V gene. This CDR3 region has 13 residues. The V and J ends lost 4 bases and 1 base respectively, with 4 bases between them. The CDR3 reads CASSAQNTGELFF. In nucleotides, the CDR3 is TGTGCCAGCAGTGCACAGAACACCGGGGAGCTGTTTTTT.